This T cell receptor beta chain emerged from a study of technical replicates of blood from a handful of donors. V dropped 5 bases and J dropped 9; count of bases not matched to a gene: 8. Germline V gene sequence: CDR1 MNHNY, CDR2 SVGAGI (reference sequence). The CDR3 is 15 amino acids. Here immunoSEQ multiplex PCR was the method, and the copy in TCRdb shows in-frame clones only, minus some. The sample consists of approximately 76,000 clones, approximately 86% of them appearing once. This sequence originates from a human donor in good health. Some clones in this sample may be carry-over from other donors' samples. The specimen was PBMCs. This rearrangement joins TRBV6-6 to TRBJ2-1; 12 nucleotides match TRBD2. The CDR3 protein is CASSTGLAGKGEQFF. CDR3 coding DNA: TGTGCCAGCAGTACCGGACTAGCGGGAAAGGGTGAGCAGTTCTTC.